The present TCR beta chain was sequenced within a study of shared clonotypes between healthy human individuals. The CDR3 spans 17 residues. Per the germline V gene, CDR1 is LNHDA and CDR2 is SQIVND (reference sequence). Trimming removed 6 bases from V and 2 bases from J; junction bases left unmatched: 12. Notes on this clone: The antigen is not known.

Findings of the study overall: Lower generation probabilities were found for non-shared clonotypes than for those shared by all four donors.

Assay used: immunoSEQ multiplex PCR; TCRdb lists only in-frame clones, some missing. This sample yields millions of clones, of which 90% to 95% are seen a single time; approximately 0.13% belongs to the top ten. Source material: naive CD4+ T cells sorted from blood. The subset was: CD45RA+ positively selected. V usage is TRBV19 and J usage is TRBJ2-2; 7 nucleotides align to TRBD2. This clonotype was sampled from a man between 18 and 35 years old in good health. The CDR3 region is CASRNTGTNVNTGELFF. The CDR3 DNA sequence: TGTGCCAGTAGAAATACCGGGACTAACGTAAACACCGGGGAGCTGTTTTTT.